This passage covers 3 T cell receptor beta chains from one sample sequenced in a study of cytomegalovirus exposure and HLA in healthy donors. This PCR relied on a set of 60 Vbeta primers and 13 Jbeta primers. Some clones are missing from TCRdb's copy, which holds only in-frame ones; the method was immunoSEQ multiplex PCR. The sample shows around 67,000 clones, roughly two thirds of them seen only once. Source material: PBMCs. All receptors derive from a woman aged 45-65 years in good health and CMV-seronegative.

This clone was seen only a few times. This chain connects TRBV7-2 to TRBJ1-5; 8 bases map to TRBD1. Germline V gene data show CDR1 as SGHTA and CDR2 as FQGNSA. The CDR3 has 15 residues. The junction had 7 bases not matched to a gene; V was cut back by 5 bases and J by 4 bases. The CDR3 DNA reads TGTGCCAGCAGCCCCGGGACAGGCCAAAATCAGCCCCAGCATTTT. Its protein is CASSPGTGQNQPQHF.

This chain links TRBV18 with TRBJ1-1, with 7 bases that match TRBD1. This CDR3 comprises 14 residues. Unmatched junction bases numbered 4, after V lost 2 bases and J lost 4 bases. The germline CDR1 and CDR2 sequences are KGHSH and LQKENI. CDR3 amino acids: CASSPVPGGTEAFF. CDR3 coding DNA: TGTGCCAGCTCACCAGTTCCAGGGGGCACTGAAGCTTTCTTT.

The chain links TRBV28 to TRBJ2-7; tentatively, D is TRBD1 (6 bases). CDR1 and CDR2 (germline): MDHEN, SYDVKM. CDR3 length: 14 amino acids. Deletions cut 5 bases from V and 5 bases from J, with 16 bases between. This chain's CDR3 is CASSHLDSLHEQYF. The CDR3 DNA sequence: TGTGCCAGCAGTCACCTGGACAGTCTACACGAGCAGTACTTC.